Listed here are 26 T cell receptor beta chains from one sample, sequenced in a study of cytomegalovirus exposure and HLA in healthy donors. PCR employed 60 Vbeta and 13 Jbeta primers. The protocol was immunoSEQ multiplex PCR, while the TCRdb copy is restricted to in-frame clones and leaves out a portion. The sample lists 150,000 or so clones; roughly 80% were seen once. Sequencing was carried out using PBMCs. The receptors here all came from a female donor in good health and CMV-seronegative.

About this clone: The same CDR3 also results from other DNA sequences found in this sample. V and J are TRBV30 and TRBJ1-1, with 7 bases identical to TRBD1. V shed 5 bases and J 2 bases; nucleotides not matched to a gene: 11. The CDR3 length is 15 residues. CDR1 is GTSNPN, CDR2 SVGIG, per germline (reference sequence). The CDR3 loop reads CAWSDRASFNTEAFF. In nucleotides, the CDR3 is TGTGCCTGGTCCGACAGGGCTTCTTTTAACACTGAAGCTTTCTTT.

This clone has a handful of counts. The chain uses TRBV10-3 and TRBJ1-2; TRBD1 agrees at 7 bases. Germline values: CDR1 ENHRY, CDR2 SYGVKD. CDR3 size: 14 residues. J gave up 3 bases and V 0 bases, and 1 base lay outside the gene matches. The chain's CDR3 is CAISESRGHYGYTF. Here the CDR3 DNA reads TGTGCCATCAGTGAGTCGAGGGGGCACTATGGCTACACCTTC.

This chain uses TRBV5-6 with TRBJ2-3; tentatively, D is TRBD2 (5 bases). Germline V CDR1 and CDR2: SGHDT, YYEEEE. The CDR3 is made up of 15 amino acids. Between the trimmed V and J ends, which lost 0 bases and 0 bases, there was a span of 8 bases. CDR3 sequence (DNA): TGTGCCAGCAGCTTGGAGGGCGGGAGCACAGATACGCAGTATTTT. Its translation is CASSLEGGSTDTQYF.

V gene TRBV2 combines with J gene TRBJ1-5, with D possibly being TRBD1 (5 bases). The CDR3 spans 13 residues. V gave up 7 bases and J gave up 3 bases, with 10 bases separating them. CDR1 and CDR2 from the germline V gene are SNHLY and FYNNEI. In DNA, the CDR3 is TGTGCCAGCACTCGACAGCTCAATCAGCCCCAGCATTTT. Translated, it gives CASTRQLNQPQHF.

The chain is built from TRBV7-9 and TRBJ2-7; 9 nucleotides line up with TRBD1. V was clipped by 11 bases and J by 9 bases; unmatched bases: 14. Germline CDR1 is SEHNR and CDR2 is FQNEAQ (reference sequence). The CDR3 is 13 residues long. The CDR3: CAGSGTGRFGQYF. As DNA, the CDR3 is TGTGCCGGGTCCGGGACAGGGAGATTCGGGCAGTACTTC.

This clone was detected a few times. The V and J genes are TRBV14 and TRBJ2-7; TRBD1 matches 8 bases. Germline CDR1 is SGHDN and CDR2 is FVKESK. Trimming took 4 bases from V and 5 from J; bases not matched to a gene: 4. This CDR3 has 13 residues. In DNA form, the CDR3 reads TGTGCCAGCAGCCGGGACAGGACGGACGAGCAGTACTTC. It translates to CASSRDRTDEQYF.

V is TRBV5-6 and J is TRBJ2-7; D possibly corresponds to TRBD2 (6 bases). Germline values: CDR1 SGHDT, CDR2 YYEEEE. The CDR3 has 14 amino acids. Trimming removed 3 bases from V and 5 bases from J, with 15 bases in between. The chain's CDR3 is CASSSPGSSNEQYF. The CDR3 region has the DNA TGTGCCAGCAGCTCCCCCGGGAGTAGCAACGAGCAGTACTTC.

In its sample, this clone was seen a few times. The V and J genes are TRBV4-1 and TRBJ2-1; TRBD2 agrees at 8 bases. V shed 4 bases and J 4 bases; nucleotides not matched to a gene: 9. CDR3 length: 16 residues. Germline V gene data show CDR1 as MGHRA and CDR2 as YSYEKL. The CDR3, as DNA: TGCGCCAGCAGCCCACAAGCGGGGGCCCTTTACAATGAGCAGTTCTTC. This gives the protein CASSPQAGALYNEQFF.

This rearrangement joins TRBV19 to TRBJ1-1; 7 positions match TRBD1. The CDR3 is 13 amino acids. After removal of 7 bases from V and 3 bases from J, the junction contained 5 bases not matched to a gene. Germline V gives CDR1 LNHDA, CDR2 SQIVND (reference sequence). The CDR3 nucleotides are TGTGCCAGTATTCAGCAGGGGGACACTGAAGCTTTCTTT. The encoded protein is CASIQQGDTEAFF.

The gene calls are TRBV7-6 and TRBJ1-1; D is unclear. The germline CDR1 and CDR2 sequences are SGHVS and FNYEAQ. With 5 bases removed from V and 2 bases from J, the gap between germline ends came to 9 bases. CDR3 length equals 13 residues. The CDR3 loop reads CASSRSGNTEAFF. As DNA, the CDR3 is TGTGCCAGCAGCCGAAGCGGTAACACTGAAGCTTTCTTT.

The V and J genes are TRBV5-1 and TRBJ2-3; the match to TRBD2 covers 10 bases. CDR3 length: 19 amino acids. Germline V gene data show CDR1 as SGHRS and CDR2 as YFSETQ. The V gene end was trimmed by 0 bases and the J gene end by 6 bases; junction bases not matched to a gene: 16. This CDR3 reads CASSLDLASGRKVKDTQYF. The CDR3 coding sequence is TGCGCCAGCAGCTTGGATTTGGCTAGCGGGAGAAAAGTAAAGGATACGCAGTATTTT.

This clone came up a few times. The rearrangement links TRBV5-6 to TRBJ1-3, with D possibly matching TRBD1 (5 bases). Trimming took off 4 bases at V and 0 bases at J, with 14 bases between the two ends. There are 16 residues in the CDR3. The germline CDR1 and CDR2 sequences are SGHDT and YYEEEE. CDR3 loop: CASSRRDGRSGNTIYF. The CDR3 DNA follows: TGTGCCAGCAGCCGGCGGGACGGACGCTCTGGAAACACCATATATTTT. Supplemented by reference TRBV5-6 and TRBJ1-3, the full variable domain reads DAGVTQSPTHLIKTRGQQVTLRCSPKSGHDTVSWYQQALGQGPQFIFQYYEEEERQRGNFPDRFSGHQFPNYSSELNVNALLLGDSALYLCASSRRDGRSGNTIYFGEGSWLTVV.

This sequence joins TRBV7-9 and TRBJ1-6; the match to TRBD1 covers 10 bases. Germline CDR1 and CDR2: SEHNR and FQNEAQ (reference sequence). This CDR3 spans 16 amino acids. Germline trimming cut 5 bases from V and 7 bases from J; bases unmatched to any gene: 8. CDR3 amino acids: CASSQPLGQGNSPLHF. CDR3 nucleotides: TGTGCCAGCAGCCAACCATTGGGACAGGGGAATTCACCCCTCCACTTT.

This rearrangement joins TRBV5-4 to TRBJ1-4; perhaps TRBD1 as D (5 bases). The CDR3 runs 15 residues. Germline V gene sequence: CDR1 SGHNT, CDR2 YYREEE (reference sequence). Trimming removed 6 bases at V and 1 base at J, with 13 bases between. Here the CDR3 DNA reads TGTGCCAGCACCACATGGGGGGGAACTAATGAAAAACTGTTTTTT. Translation gives CASTTWGGTNEKLFF.

The chain is built from TRBV5-1 and TRBJ2-3, with 9 positions matching TRBD2. The CDR3 has 15 amino acids. J was trimmed by 0 bases and V by 6 bases; bases with no gene match: 5. Germline CDR1 reads SGHRS; CDR2 reads YFSETQ. The CDR3 is CASTSSGASTDTQYF. The CDR3 DNA follows: TGCGCCAGCACCTCTAGCGGGGCTAGCACAGATACGCAGTATTTT.

V and J are TRBV4-1 and TRBJ2-4; D unclear. The germline V and J ends were trimmed by 2 bases and 3 bases, with 11 bases remaining between them. The germline V gene encodes CDR1 MGHRA and CDR2 YSYEKL. This CDR3 has 15 residues. The CDR3 here is CASSQLQINKNIQYF. In nucleotides, the CDR3 is TGCGCCAGCAGCCAACTACAGATAAACAAAAACATTCAGTACTTC.

V usage is TRBV7-3 and J usage is TRBJ1-5, with a weak D call TRBD1 (6 bases). CDR1 is SGHTA and CDR2 is FQGTGA in the germline V gene. V was trimmed by 5 bases and J by 4 bases, leaving 18 bases between them. CDR3 length equals 16 residues. CDR3 loop: CASSLRGQGKNQPQHF. CDR3 DNA sequence: TGTGCCAGCAGCCTTCGCGGGCAGGGGAAAAATCAGCCCCAGCATTTT. Complete variable domain (other parts from reference TRBV7-3 and TRBJ1-5): GAGVSQTPSNKVTEKGKYVELRCDPISGHTALYWYRQSLGQGPEFLIYFQGTGAADDSGLPNDRFFAVRPEGSVSTLKIQRTERGDSAVYLCASSLRGQGKNQPQHFGDGTRLSIL.

This clone appeared once. This chain joins TRBV19 and TRBJ1-2; 8 positions agree with TRBD1. CDR1 and CDR2 from the germline V gene are LNHDA and SQIVND (reference sequence). V lost 6 bases to trimming and J lost 4 bases; unmatched junction nucleotides: 10. This CDR3 region has 15 residues. CDR3 amino acids: CASSLPGGSGYGYTF. CDR3 coding DNA: TGTGCCAGTAGCCTCCCAGGGGGCTCTGGCTATGGCTACACCTTC.

The CDR3 region has the DNA TGCGCCAGCAGGGACCTCAGGGGGCCTAATGAAAAACTGTTTTTT. As protein: CASRDLRGPNEKLFF. This chain connects TRBV10-2 to TRBJ1-4, with 8 bases identical to TRBD1. Germline V gene sequence: CDR1 WSHSY, CDR2 SAAADI. The CDR3 has 15 amino acids. J was trimmed by 3 bases and V by 6 bases; bases with no gene match: 6.

This clone was detected ten times or more. The V gene is TRBV27, the J gene TRBJ1-2, with D possibly being TRBD1 (6 bases). The CDR3 covers 13 residues. V lost 4 bases and J lost 5, with 11 bases in between. The germline CDR1 and CDR2 sequences are MNHEY and SMNVEV (reference sequence). The CDR3 DNA follows: TGTGCCAGCAGTTGGGACACTGGATATGGCTACACCTTC. Translating gives CASSWDTGYGYTF.

The rearrangement uses TRBV19 and TRBJ2-1, with D possibly TRBD2 on 7 matching bases. Germline CDR1 reads LNHDA; CDR2 reads SQIVND (reference sequence). Trimming took 7 bases from V and 9 from J, leaving 16 bases between them. The CDR3 has 13 residues. In DNA form, the CDR3 reads TGTGCCAGTATCCCAGGCGGGGGCAGTGAGCAGTTCTTC. Translated, it gives CASIPGGGSEQFF. The full variable domain, rest sourced from reference TRBV19 and TRBJ2-1, is DGGITQSPKYLFRKEGQNVTLSCEQNLNHDAMYWYRQDPGQGLRLIYYSQIVNDFQKGDIAEGYSVSREKKESFPLTVTSAQKNPTAFYLCASIPGGGSEQFFGPGTRLTVL.

J is TRBJ1-2 and V is TRBV4-1, with TRBD1 matching 8 bases. CDR1 MGHRA and CDR2 YSYEKL come from the germline V gene. The CDR3 is 17 residues long. Trimming cost V 0 bases and J 4 bases; bases outside gene matches: 10. CDR3 bases: TGCGCCAGCAGCCAAGAACCCAGGGGGCTACCATTCTATGGCTACACCTTC. Protein: CASSQEPRGLPFYGYTF.

In its sample, this clone was seen a few times. V and J are TRBV9 and TRBJ2-3, with a weak D call TRBD2 (5 bases). The CDR3 runs 14 residues. The V and J ends lost 7 bases and 0 bases respectively, with 12 bases between them. Per the germline V gene, CDR1 is SGDLS and CDR2 is YYNGEE. In DNA form, the CDR3 reads TGTGCCAGCGATTTGGGGAGAAGCACAGATACGCAGTATTTT. Its protein product is CASDLGRSTDTQYF.

This chain connects TRBV7-2 to TRBJ2-7; 9 positions agree with TRBD1. The CDR3 is made up of 16 amino acids. With 5 bases clipped from V and 2 bases from J, the junction kept 10 bases outside the gene matches. Germline CDR1 SGHTA, CDR2 FQGNSA. The CDR3 reads CASSLGPGQGAYEQYF. CDR3 coding DNA: TGTGCCAGCAGCCTAGGACCGGGACAGGGAGCCTACGAGCAGTACTTC.

The CDR3 DNA reads TGCGCCAGCAGCTTGGGTGGGGTTAGCGCTTACAATGAGCAGTTCTTC. Amino acid sequence: CASSLGGVSAYNEQFF. The chain uses TRBV5-1 and TRBJ2-1; tentatively, D is TRBD2 (5 bases). Trimming pared 0 bases from V and 4 bases from J, leaving 14 bases between. This CDR3 has 16 amino acids. Germline assignment: CDR1 SGHRS and CDR2 YFSETQ.

The chain employs TRBV5-1 and TRBJ2-5; 7 bases match TRBD2. The CDR3 length is 11 residues. Germline V CDR1 and CDR2: SGHRS, YFSETQ. The junction had 0 bases not matched to a gene; V was cut back by 5 bases and J by 5 bases. CDR3 loop: CASRGGETQYF. CDR3 bases: TGCGCCAGCAGGGGAGGGGAGACCCAGTACTTC.